This TCR beta chain was found in a study of post-analysis software for immune sequencing data. Study-level background: Some patients lacked subtype; others had relapsing-remitting, secondary progressive or progressive-relapsing disease.

There are a few counts of this clonotype. Its antigen remains unknown. Overall study results and limits: Comparison of patients with controls showed about 5 TRBV segments more frequent in patients, TRBV5-6, TRBV5-1 and TRBV20-1 among them. By F measure, samples from a shared preparation batch strongly co-clustered.

Trimming took off 2 bases at V and 0 bases at J, with 4 bases between the two ends. CDR3 length: 14 amino acids. Unique molecular identifiers featured in each of the TCR beta cDNA libraries. From the PCR reads, TCRdb called clonotypes with MiXCR, one entry per CDR3 protein. The sample shows more than 500,000 distinct CDR3 sequences, 30% to 40% of them seen only once. This chain uses TRBV12-3 or TRBV12-4 with TRBJ2-2; D is unresolved. The sample consisted of blood. The receptor's source is a girl between 2 and 17 years old with multiple sclerosis. The CDR3 coding sequence is TGTGCCAGCAGTTTAATGGCGAACACCGGGGAGCTGTTTTTT. This gives the protein CASSLMANTGELFF.